The present T cell receptor (beta chain) was sequenced within a study of response to subunit inactivated influenza vaccine. CDR1 ENHRY and CDR2 SYGVKD come from the germline V gene. V was trimmed by 0 bases and J by 6 bases, leaving 15 bases between them. The CDR3 is 15 residues long. This clonotype was observed at least ten times. Its cognate antigen is unknown. Study outcomes and limitations: Authors suggested that a seasonal influenza vaccination recruits few new T cells each time.

TCRdb reprocessed the RT-PCR reads via MiXCR and lists one record per CDR3 protein. The sample records more than 600,000 distinct CDR3 sequences, about a fifth being singletons. The J gene is TRBJ2-7, the V gene TRBV10-3, with D perhaps matching TRBD1 or TRBD2 (6 bases each). The sequences come from PBMCs from blood, collected roughly 5 days after vaccination. The source of this sequence is a man aged 50-60 years who received an inactivated influenza vaccine. The CDR3 sequence is CAISESGGREAEQYF. The CDR3 DNA sequence: TGTGCCATCAGTGAGTCGGGGGGCAGGGAGGCCGAGCAGTACTTC.